This T cell receptor (beta chain) is drawn from a study of blood T cell repertoires in COVID-19. Profiling relied on immunoSEQ multiplex PCR, and the TCRdb table lists in-frame clones only, not all of them. The data contain fewer than 300,000 clones, 83% of them singletons. The germline V gene has CDR1 SGHDT and CDR2 YYEEEE. Trimming cost V 3 bases and J 1 base, with 13 bases left between them. The CDR3 sequence is 15 residues long. The chain employs TRBV5-6 and TRBJ1-2, with TRBD1 as a possible D gene (6 bases). This TCR derives from a woman aged 50 to 60 who had recovered from COVID-19. The sequenced sample consisted of peripheral blood. CDR3 loop: CASSSRQAHNYGYTF. The CDR3 nucleotides are TGTGCCAGCAGCTCAAGACAGGCGCATAACTATGGCTACACCTTC.